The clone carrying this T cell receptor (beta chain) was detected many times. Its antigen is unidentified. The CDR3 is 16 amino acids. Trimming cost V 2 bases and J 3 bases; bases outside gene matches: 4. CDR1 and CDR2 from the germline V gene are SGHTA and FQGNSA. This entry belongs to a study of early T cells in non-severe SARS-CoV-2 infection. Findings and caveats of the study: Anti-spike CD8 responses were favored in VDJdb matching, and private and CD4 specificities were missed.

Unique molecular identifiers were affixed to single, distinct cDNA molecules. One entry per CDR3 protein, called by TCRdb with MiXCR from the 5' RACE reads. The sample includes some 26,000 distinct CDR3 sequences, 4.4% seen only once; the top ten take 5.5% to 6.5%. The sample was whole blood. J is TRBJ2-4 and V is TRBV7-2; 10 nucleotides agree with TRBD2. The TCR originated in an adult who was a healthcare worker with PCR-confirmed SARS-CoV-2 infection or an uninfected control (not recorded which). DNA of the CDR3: TGTGCCAGCAGCTTAAGCGGGGGGGCTGGCAAAAACATTCAGTACTTC. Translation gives CASSLSGGAGKNIQYF. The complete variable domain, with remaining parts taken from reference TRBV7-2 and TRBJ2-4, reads GAGVSQSPSNKVTEKGKDVELRCDPISGHTALYWYRQSLGQGLEFLIYFQGNSAPDKSGLPSDRFSAERTGGSVSTLTIQRTQQEDSAVYLCASSLSGGAGKNIQYFGAGTRLSVL.